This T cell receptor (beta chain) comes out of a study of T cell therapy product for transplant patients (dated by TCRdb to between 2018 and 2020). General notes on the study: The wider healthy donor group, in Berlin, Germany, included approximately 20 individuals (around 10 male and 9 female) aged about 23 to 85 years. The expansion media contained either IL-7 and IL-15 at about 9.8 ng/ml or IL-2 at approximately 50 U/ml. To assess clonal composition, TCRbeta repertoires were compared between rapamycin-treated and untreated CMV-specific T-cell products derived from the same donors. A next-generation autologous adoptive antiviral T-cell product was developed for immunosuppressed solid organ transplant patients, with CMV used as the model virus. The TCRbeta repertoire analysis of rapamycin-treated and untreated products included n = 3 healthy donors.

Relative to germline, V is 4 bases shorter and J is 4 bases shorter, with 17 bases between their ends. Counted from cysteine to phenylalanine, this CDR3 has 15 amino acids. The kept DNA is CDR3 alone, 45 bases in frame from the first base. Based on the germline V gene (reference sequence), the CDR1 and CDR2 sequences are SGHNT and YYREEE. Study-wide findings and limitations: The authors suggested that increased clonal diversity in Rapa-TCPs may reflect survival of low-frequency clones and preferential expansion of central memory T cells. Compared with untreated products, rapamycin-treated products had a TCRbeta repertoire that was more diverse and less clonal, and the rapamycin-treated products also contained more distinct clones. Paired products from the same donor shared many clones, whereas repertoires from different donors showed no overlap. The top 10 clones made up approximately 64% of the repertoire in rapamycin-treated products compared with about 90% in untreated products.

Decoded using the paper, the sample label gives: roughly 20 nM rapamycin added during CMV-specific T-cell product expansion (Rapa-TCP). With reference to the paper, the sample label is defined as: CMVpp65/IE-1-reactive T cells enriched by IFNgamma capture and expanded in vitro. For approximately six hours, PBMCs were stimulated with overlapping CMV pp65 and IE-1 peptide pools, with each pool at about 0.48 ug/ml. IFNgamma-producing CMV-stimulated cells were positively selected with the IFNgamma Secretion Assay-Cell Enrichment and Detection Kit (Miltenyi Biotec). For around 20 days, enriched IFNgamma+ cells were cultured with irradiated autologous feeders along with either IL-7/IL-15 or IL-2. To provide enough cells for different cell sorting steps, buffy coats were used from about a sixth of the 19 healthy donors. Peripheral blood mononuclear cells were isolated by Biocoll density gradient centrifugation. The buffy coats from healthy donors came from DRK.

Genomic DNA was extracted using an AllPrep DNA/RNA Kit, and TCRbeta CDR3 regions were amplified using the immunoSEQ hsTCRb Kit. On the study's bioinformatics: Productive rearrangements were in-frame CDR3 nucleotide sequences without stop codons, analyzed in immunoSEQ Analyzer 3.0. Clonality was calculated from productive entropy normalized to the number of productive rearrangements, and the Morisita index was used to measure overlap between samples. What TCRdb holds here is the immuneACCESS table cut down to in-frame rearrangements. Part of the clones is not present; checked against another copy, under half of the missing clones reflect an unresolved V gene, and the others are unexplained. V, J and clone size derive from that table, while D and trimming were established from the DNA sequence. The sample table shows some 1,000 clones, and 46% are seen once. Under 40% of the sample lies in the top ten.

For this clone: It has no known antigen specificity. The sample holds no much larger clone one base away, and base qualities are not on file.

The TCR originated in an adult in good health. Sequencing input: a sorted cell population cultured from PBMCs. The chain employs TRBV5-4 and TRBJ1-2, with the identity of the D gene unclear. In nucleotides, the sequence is TGTGCCAGCAGCCCGGAAGTCACAGCTTCCTATGGCTACACCTTC. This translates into CASSPEVTASYGYTF.